The following is a TCR beta chain sequence with its context. V shed 0 bases, J shed 7 bases, and the junction held 9 bases outside the gene matches. Germline-derived CDR1 and CDR2 are ENHRY and SYGVKD. The CDR3 runs to 17 residues. The data were obtained in a study of shared clonotypes between healthy human individuals. Using immunoSEQ multiplex PCR, the repertoire was profiled, and TCRdb retains in-frame clones only, with some absent. The sample contains about 2 million clones, about 95% of which appear only once. Positive CCR7 selection of CD45RO-negative cells yielded the naive CD8 cells, and terminally differentiated effector memory CD45RA+ cells were excluded.

The chain links TRBV10-3 to TRBJ1-4; 9 bases are shared with TRBD1. This sequence was found in a man younger than 30 in good health. Sequencing was done on a sample of naive CD8+ T cells sorted from blood. This CDR3 is CAISESSGTGRGEKLFF. CDR3 in DNA: TGTGCCATCAGTGAGTCGAGCGGGACAGGGCGGGGTGAAAAACTGTTTTTT.